This T cell receptor (beta chain) was sequenced in a study of cytomegalovirus exposure and HLA in healthy donors. Whole-study results and caveats: For most subjects, TCR beta sequences were reported to predict HLA-A and HLA-B alleles with accuracy.

Amplification used 60 Vbeta primers and 13 Jbeta primers. The protocol was immunoSEQ multiplex PCR, while the TCRdb copy is restricted to in-frame clones and leaves out a portion. The repertoire has 150,000 to 250,000 clones, roughly 85% of them found once; the top ten carry 2% to 2.5%. As concerns this clone: The target antigen is unknown.

Germline-derived CDR1 and CDR2 are SGHRS and YFSETQ. The germline V and J ends were trimmed by 1 base and 6 bases, with 10 bases remaining between them. This CDR3 comprises 14 residues. The origin of this receptor is a woman aged 45-59 years in good health and CMV-seronegative. The sequencing sample was made of PBMCs. This chain uses TRBV5-1 with TRBJ1-4; a weak D match, TRBD1 (5 bases). The CDR3 loop reads CASSLSGTDEKLFF. DNA for the CDR3: TGCGCCAGCAGCTTGTCCGGGACTGATGAAAAACTGTTTTTT.